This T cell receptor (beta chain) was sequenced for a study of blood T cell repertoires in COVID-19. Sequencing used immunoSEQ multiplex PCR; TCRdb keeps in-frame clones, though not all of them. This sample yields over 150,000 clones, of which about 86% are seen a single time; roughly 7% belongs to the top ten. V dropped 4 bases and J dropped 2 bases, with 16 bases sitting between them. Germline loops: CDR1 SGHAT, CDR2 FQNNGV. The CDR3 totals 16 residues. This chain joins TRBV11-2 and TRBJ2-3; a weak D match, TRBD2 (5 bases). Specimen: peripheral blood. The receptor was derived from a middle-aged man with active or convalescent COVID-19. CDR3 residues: CASSSRGRLVTDTQYF. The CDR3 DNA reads TGTGCCAGCAGCTCTCGAGGGAGACTTGTCACAGATACGCAGTATTTT.